Presented here are 4 T cell receptor beta chains from one specimen sequenced in a study of Tregs in tolerant kidney transplant recipients. Assay used: immunoSEQ multiplex PCR; TCRdb lists only in-frame clones, some missing. The table has some 71,000 clones, about 89% seen once; the top ten hold around 0.4%. The sequences come from CD4+ T cells from blood, collected before the transplant. All receptors derive from a human donor who received a combined kidney and bone marrow transplant.

Here the CDR3 DNA reads TGCGCCAGCAGCCCGACAGGGAACTATGGCTACACCTTC. Translated: CASSPTGNYGYTF. V and J are TRBV4-3 and TRBJ1-2; TRBD1 matches 7 bases. J lost 2 bases, V lost 4 bases, and 1 base had no gene match. Per germline, CDR1 LGHNA and CDR2 YSLEER. The CDR3 runs 13 residues.

The chain joins TRBV2 to TRBJ1-5, with D perhaps matching TRBD1 (5 bases). CDR3 size: 14 residues. From germline, CDR1 is SNHLY and CDR2 FYNNEI. Trimming stripped 6 bases from V and 7 bases from J, with 16 bases between. The CDR3 DNA is TGTGCCAGCAGGGGGCCCCGAGAGAGCCAGCCCCAGCATTTT. Protein: CASRGPRESQPQHF.

The chain carries TRBV11-2 and TRBJ1-1; D not certain. The CDR3 runs 14 residues. Germline V CDR1 and CDR2: SGHAT, FQNNGV. V was pared by 6 bases and J by 4 bases, with 15 bases between. This CDR3 is CASRPRRAGTEAFF. The CDR3 DNA reads TGTGCCAGCAGACCTCGTCGGGCGGGCACTGAAGCTTTCTTT.

The V gene is TRBV18, the J gene TRBJ2-7; 15 nucleotides line up with TRBD2. Per germline, CDR1 KGHSH and CDR2 LQKENI. The CDR3 is made up of 17 amino acids. V shed 0 bases and J 3 bases; nucleotides not matched to a gene: 3. Written as DNA, the CDR3 is TGTGCCAGCTCACCACCGGGGGGACTAGCGGGAGGCTACGAGCAGTACTTC. Translation: CASSPPGGLAGGYEQYF.